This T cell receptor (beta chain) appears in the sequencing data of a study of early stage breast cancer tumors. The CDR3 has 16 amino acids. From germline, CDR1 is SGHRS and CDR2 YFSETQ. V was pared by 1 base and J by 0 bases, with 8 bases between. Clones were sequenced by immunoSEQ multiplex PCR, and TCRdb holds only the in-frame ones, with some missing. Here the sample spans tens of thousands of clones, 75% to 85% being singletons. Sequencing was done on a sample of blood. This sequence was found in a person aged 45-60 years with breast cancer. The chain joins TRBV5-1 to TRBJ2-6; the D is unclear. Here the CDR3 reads CASSLSQPSGANVLTF. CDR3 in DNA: TGCGCCAGCAGCTTGTCCCAGCCCTCTGGGGCCAACGTCCTGACTTTC.